This T cell receptor beta chain was retrieved from a study of blood T cell repertoires in COVID-19. Study as a whole: In each case, the material was cDNA or gDNA derived from T cells, B-cell-depleted T cells, or PBMCs.

Per the germline V gene, CDR1 is LGHDT and CDR2 is YNNKEL (reference sequence). The CDR3 totals 14 residues. The V and J ends lost 5 bases and 7 bases, in that order; junction bases with no gene match: 3. Some clones are missing from TCRdb's copy, which holds only in-frame ones; the method was immunoSEQ multiplex PCR. The sample has about 130,000 clones, about 79% seen once. Sample: peripheral blood. The V and J genes are TRBV3-1 (or the pseudogene TRBV3-2) and TRBJ1-6; 9 bases line up with TRBD1. The receptor comes from an elderly woman with acute or convalescent COVID-19. This CDR3 is CASSNGQGNSPLHF. In DNA form, the CDR3 reads TGTGCCAGCAGCAACGGACAGGGGAATTCACCCCTCCACTTT.